Each of the 21 T cell receptor beta chains below was sequenced from the same sample in a study of patients and donors after allogeneic stem cell transplantation. TCRdb re-derived calls from the RT-PCR reads in MiXCR, one entry per CDR3 protein. Counted here are about 8,800 distinct CDR3 sequences, about 4% occurring once; the ten biggest clones make up roughly 21%. Sequenced input: blood, either unsorted or a sorted T cell fraction (not recorded which). These receptors all stem from a human donor who was either an allogeneic HSCT recipient or a stem cell or donor lymphocyte infusion donor (not recorded which). It is not recorded whose cells these are; they may come from a transplant donor.

This clonotype appeared many times. V usage is TRBV3-1 and J usage is TRBJ2-7; a weak D match, TRBD2 (6 bases). This CDR3 has 16 residues. CDR1 LGHDT and CDR2 YNNKEL come from the germline V gene (reference sequence). Trimming removed 4 bases at V and 1 base at J, with 17 bases between. In nucleotides, the CDR3 is TGTGCCAGCAGCCCTTCCTTGGGGGGTGGTTCCTACGAGCAGTACTTC. Its protein is CASSPSLGGGSYEQYF.

This clonotype was counted at least ten times. CDR3 in DNA: TGTGCCAGCAGCGCGGGGTACAATGAGCAGTTCTTC. This encodes CASSAGYNEQFF. This chain joins TRBV11-1 and TRBJ2-1; the D gene is possibly TRBD2 (6 bases). Trimming cost V 5 bases and J 4 bases, with 6 bases left between them. The germline V gene encodes CDR1 SGHAT and CDR2 FQDESV (reference sequence). CDR3 length: 12 amino acids.

Many counts were recorded for this clonotype. This sequence joins TRBV6-2 or TRBV6-3 and TRBJ2-7, with 9 bases matching TRBD1. Germline V lookup: CDR1 MNHEY, CDR2 SVGEGT. With V trimmed by 4 bases and J by 0 bases, 13 bases remained unmatched. CDR3 length: 18 amino acids. The CDR3 coding sequence is TGTGCCAGCAGTTCCCCTAAAAGGGACAGGGCCAGCTCCTACGAGCAGTACTTC. This translates into CASSSPKRDRASSYEQYF.

This clonotype was recorded at least ten times. V usage is TRBV5-5 and J usage is TRBJ2-1; 14 nucleotides agree with TRBD2. CDR3 length: 17 amino acids. CDR1 and CDR2 (germline): SGHKS, YYEKEE (reference sequence). After removal of 5 bases from V and 0 bases from J, the junction contained 4 bases not matched to a gene. The chain's CDR3 is CASRWGLAGVSYNEQFF. The DNA for the CDR3 is TGTGCCAGCAGGTGGGGACTAGCGGGAGTCTCCTACAATGAGCAGTTCTTC.

This clonotype showed up many times. This chain connects TRBV6-1 to TRBJ2-6, with D possibly matching TRBD1 (5 bases). CDR3 length: 15 amino acids. Germline CDR1 reads MNHNS; CDR2 reads SASEGT. Between the trimmed V and J ends, which lost 4 bases and 4 bases, there was a span of 11 bases. The CDR3 loop is CASSVQGWGANVLTF. For the CDR3, the DNA is TGTGCCAGCAGTGTTCAGGGTTGGGGGGCCAACGTCCTGACTTTC.

This clonotype was observed many times. The gene calls are TRBV28 and TRBJ1-5, with 7 bases fitting TRBD1. CDR3 length: 15 amino acids. The junction had 9 bases not matched to a gene; V was cut back by 7 bases and J by 3 bases. Germline CDR1 and CDR2: MDHEN and SYDVKM. The CDR3 sequence: CASNSRGALNQPQHF. The CDR3 coding sequence is TGTGCCAGCAACAGCAGGGGGGCTCTCAATCAGCCCCAGCATTTT.

This clonotype came up a few times. The V and J genes are TRBV7-9 and TRBJ2-1; D not certain. V lost 2 bases and J lost 2, with 13 bases in between. CDR3 length: 16 residues. CDR1 is SEHNR, CDR2 FQNEAQ, per germline (reference sequence). CDR3 in DNA: TGTGCCAGCAGCTTAAGTGTGCCCTGGGCCTACAATGAGCAGTTCTTC. It is translated as CASSLSVPWAYNEQFF.

The table lists this clonotype with many counts. The chain employs TRBV28 and TRBJ1-2, with TRBD1 matching over 7 bases. There are 14 residues in the CDR3. Germline V gene sequence: CDR1 MDHEN, CDR2 SYDVKM. Unmatched junction bases numbered 10, after V lost 6 bases and J lost 6 bases. The CDR3 coding sequence is TGTGCCAGCAGCCTAGACAGGGATTACAATGGCTACACCTTC. Translating gives CASSLDRDYNGYTF.

This clonotype was counted many times. The chain carries TRBV2 and TRBJ2-7, with 14 bases that match TRBD2. Unmatched junction bases numbered 4, after V lost 9 bases and J lost 6 bases. There are 13 residues in the CDR3. Germline assignment: CDR1 SNHLY and CDR2 FYNNEI. The chain's CDR3 is CASTGLAGVEQYF. CDR3 in DNA: TGTGCCAGTACGGGACTAGCGGGAGTCGAGCAGTACTTC.

This clonotype occurred many times. V is TRBV3-1 and J is TRBJ2-1, with D unclear. The CDR3 runs to 14 residues. V was pared by 2 bases and J by 2 bases, with 7 bases between. Germline V lookup: CDR1 LGHDT, CDR2 YNNKEL (reference sequence). CDR3 region: CASSQQEPYNEQFF. In DNA form, the CDR3 reads TGTGCCAGCAGCCAACAGGAACCCTACAATGAGCAGTTCTTC.

This clonotype was seen ten or more times. The CDR3, as DNA: TGTGCCAGCATTGGAGATACGCAGTATTTT. Translating it yields CASIGDTQYF. The V and J genes are TRBV25-1 and TRBJ2-3; D not certain. Trimming shortened V by 7 bases and J by 5 bases, and 4 bases separated the two germline ends. The CDR3 has 10 residues. The germline V gene has CDR1 MGHDK and CDR2 SYGVNS.

In its sample, this clonotype is medium-sized. The chain carries TRBV4-1 and TRBJ2-1; 7 nucleotides align to TRBD2. The J segment lost 3 bases and the V segment lost 2 bases, leaving 4 bases of the junction unmatched. CDR1 and CDR2 (germline): MGHRA, YSYEKL. CDR3 length equals 15 residues. This chain's CDR3 is CASSQSPSGYNEQFF. The CDR3 nucleotides read TGCGCCAGCAGCCAATCGCCTAGCGGCTACAATGAGCAGTTCTTC.

This clonotype has at least ten counts. The CDR3 loop reads CASSTRTSGNRSYNEQFF. DNA of the CDR3: TGTGCCAGCAGCACCAGGACTAGCGGGAATCGCTCCTACAATGAGCAGTTCTTC. This chain links TRBV7-9 with TRBJ2-1, with 12 bases aligning to TRBD2. The trim removed 5 bases at V and 0 bases at J, leaving 8 bases unmatched. The CDR3 loop spans 18 amino acids. In germline, CDR1 is SEHNR, CDR2 FQNEAQ (reference sequence). Filled out from reference TRBV7-9 and TRBJ2-1, the complete variable domain reads DTGVSQNPRHKITKRGQNVTFRCDPISEHNRLYWYRQTLGQGPEFLTYFQNEAQLEKSRLLSDRFSAERPKGSFSTLEIQRTEQGDSAMYLCASSTRTSGNRSYNEQFFGPGTRLTVL.

In its sample, this clonotype was seen many times. J is TRBJ2-5 and V is TRBV7-9; D is uncertain. V was clipped by 5 bases and J by 4 bases, with 20 bases between them. In germline, CDR1 is SEHNR, CDR2 FQNEAQ (reference sequence). This CDR3 comprises 16 residues. The DNA for the CDR3 is TGTGCCAGCAGCGTCCTCTCGGGTTTTATGCGAGAGACCCAGTACTTC. As protein: CASSVLSGFMRETQYF.

The table lists this clonotype with many counts. The chain has TRBV7-6 and TRBJ2-2; tentatively, D is TRBD2 (6 bases). The CDR3 is 15 amino acids. The V gene's germline CDR1 is SGHVS and CDR2 FNYEAQ. Trimming stripped 5 bases from V and 0 bases from J, with 10 bases between. The CDR3 nucleotides are TGTGCCAGCAGCCAGACTAGGGCGAACACCGGGGAGCTGTTTTTT. As protein: CASSQTRANTGELFF. The full variable domain, in which reference TRBV7-6 and TRBJ2-2 provide the parts outside the CDR3, is GAGVSQSPRYKVTKRGQDVALRCDPISGHVSLYWYRQALGQGPEFLTYFNYEAQQDKSGLPNDRFSAERPEGSISTLTIQRTEQRDSAMYRCASSQTRANTGELFFGEGSRLTVL.

This clonotype has at least ten counts. This chain joins TRBV5-4 and TRBJ2-7; D gene unclear. Per the germline V gene, CDR1 is SGHNT and CDR2 is YYREEE (reference sequence). V was trimmed by 0 bases and J by 2 bases, leaving 6 bases between them. The CDR3 runs 13 residues. For the CDR3, the DNA is TGTGCCAGCAGCTTGGAAGATGCCTACGAGCAGTACTTC. The encoded protein is CASSLEDAYEQYF.

This clonotype qualifies as medium-sized. In nucleotides, the CDR3 is TGTGCCAGCAGCTTAAATTTCGATTCACCCCTCCACTTT. This sequence encodes CASSLNFDSPLHF. The chain combines TRBV7-8 with TRBJ1-6; D gene uncertain. The CDR3 runs to 13 residues. Germline CDR1 is SGHVS and CDR2 is FQNEAQ. Trimming shortened V by 2 bases and J by 8 bases, and 7 bases separated the two germline ends. Drawing the rest from reference TRBV7-8 and TRBJ1-6, the complete variable domain is GAGVSQSPRYKVAKRGQDVALRCDPISGHVSLFWYQQALGQGPEFLTYFQNEAQLDKSGLPSDRFFAERPEGSVSTLKIQRTQQEDSAVYLCASSLNFDSPLHFGNGTRLTVT.

This clonotype was seen ten or more times. CDR3 nucleotide sequence: TGTGCCAGCAGCTTGGGGGCATGGGGAAACACCATATATTTT. Translated: CASSLGAWGNTIYF. The chain carries TRBV11-2 and TRBJ1-3, with a tentative D call TRBD1 (6 bases). This CDR3 is built from 14 residues. Germline CDR1 is SGHAT and CDR2 is FQNNGV. V was clipped by 3 bases and J by 4 bases, with 10 bases between them.

This clonotype is medium-sized (0.01 to 0.1%). The chain combines TRBV15 with TRBJ1-5; D unresolved. CDR3 length: 16 residues. The V and J ends lost 0 bases and 0 bases respectively, with 9 bases between them. Germline-derived CDR1 and CDR2 are LNHNV and YYDKDF (reference sequence). The CDR3 sequence is CATSRDAVYSNQPQHF. In DNA form, the CDR3 reads TGTGCCACCAGCAGAGATGCAGTCTATAGCAATCAGCCCCAGCATTTT.

Many counts were recorded for this clonotype. This rearrangement joins TRBV6-2 or TRBV6-3 to TRBJ2-1; D gene ambiguous. The CDR3 loop spans 15 amino acids. CDR1 is MNHEY and CDR2 is SVGEGT in the germline V gene. Trimming cost V 4 bases and J 4 bases, with 14 bases left between them. In DNA, the CDR3 is TGTGCCAGCAGTTTTGGCGTAGCTCGGTACAATGAGCAGTTCTTC. Its protein is CASSFGVARYNEQFF.

This clonotype came up many times. V and J are TRBV28 and TRBJ2-1; 10 nucleotides agree with TRBD2. Germline assignment: CDR1 MDHEN and CDR2 SYDVKM. V lost 0 bases to trimming and J lost 7 bases; unmatched junction nucleotides: 6. This CDR3 spans 16 amino acids. CDR3 sequence: CASSLWASGSWNEQFF. CDR3 nucleotide sequence: TGTGCCAGCAGTTTATGGGCTAGCGGGAGTTGGAATGAGCAGTTCTTC.